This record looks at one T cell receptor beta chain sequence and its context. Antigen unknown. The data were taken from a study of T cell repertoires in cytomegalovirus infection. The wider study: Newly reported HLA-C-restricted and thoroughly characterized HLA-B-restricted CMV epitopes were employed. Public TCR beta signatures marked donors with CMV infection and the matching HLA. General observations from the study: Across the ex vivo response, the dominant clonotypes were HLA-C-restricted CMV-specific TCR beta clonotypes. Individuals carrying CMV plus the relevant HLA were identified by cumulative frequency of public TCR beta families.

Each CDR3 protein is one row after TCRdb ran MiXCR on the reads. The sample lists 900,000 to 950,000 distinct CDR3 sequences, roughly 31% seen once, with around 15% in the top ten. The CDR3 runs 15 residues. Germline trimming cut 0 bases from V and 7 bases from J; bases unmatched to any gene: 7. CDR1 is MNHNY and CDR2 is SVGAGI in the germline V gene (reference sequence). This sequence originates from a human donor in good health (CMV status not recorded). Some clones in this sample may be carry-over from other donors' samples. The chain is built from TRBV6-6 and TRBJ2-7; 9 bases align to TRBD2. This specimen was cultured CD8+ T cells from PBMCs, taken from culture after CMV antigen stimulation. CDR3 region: CASSYSAGGPEEQYF. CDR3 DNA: TGTGCCAGCAGTTACTCTGCGGGGGGGCCGGAGGAGCAGTACTTC.